This entry describes one TCR beta chain. The specificity of this receptor is unknown. No much larger clonotype is one base removed from it; base qualities were not supplied. V is clipped by 4 bases and J by 5 bases, and the sequence between their germline boundaries is 6 bases long. The CDR1 and CDR2 encoded by the germline V gene (reference sequence) are SEHNR and FQNEAQ. Inclusive of the bounding cysteine and phenylalanine, the CDR3 is 11 residues long. The sequence is cut down to CDR3 DNA, 33 bases in frame from base 1. The High Capacity cDNA Reverse Transcription Kit was used to reverse transcribe all of the isolated RNA, meaning that expressed TCRB transcripts were what got sequenced. Naive, central memory and regulatory T cell samples underwent deep immunoSEQ sequencing, averaging roughly 3.5 million total reads per sample. After sorted cells were lysed in RLT buffer, RNA was extracted with DNase-treated RNeasy Micro or Mini kits, with the choice depending on cell number. To prevent cross-contamination, every cell subset was processed on its own, while patient and healthy donor samples were processed together. Using the immunoSEQ multiplex PCR, TCRB sequences were amplified from cDNA into 87-bp fragments spanning the CDR3 region. Sequencing of the amplicons was done on the Illumina HiSeq platform. Per the original workflow: Synthetic template baselines were used to correct PCR bias computationally, reads within Hamming distance 2 were collapsed together, and singletons that could not be merged were discarded. By aligning reads against IMGT, V, D and J genes, CDR3 length, and insertions or deletions at six rearrangement sites were assigned. Within each subset, clonotype counts were normalized to sorted cell number, and only after that were true diversity and Gini coefficients computed with the tcR R package. Repertoire sharing was quantified using the overlap coefficient calculated on TCRB nucleotide sequences. Out-of-frame TCRB sequences from naive cells were analyzed as a proxy for the pre-selection repertoire. The clones in this table, taken by TCRdb from immuneACCESS, are in-frame only. Not every clone is retained; where verified, under half of the shortfall comes from an unresolved V gene, and the cause of the rest is unknown. V and J calls and clone size are given by that table; D and trimming were obtained from the DNA. Within this sample are fewer than 550,000 clones, with about 10% of them counted one time only. The ten largest clones add up to 0.045% to 0.06% of the sample.

The source of the sample is a study of beta chain features in type 1 diabetes (dated by TCRdb to the late 2010s). With respect to the entire study: No differences in mean age, gender distribution, total cell number or subset yield were found between patients and healthy donors. The study compared the TCRB repertoires of sorted circulating CD4+ T cell subsets in recently diagnosed type 1 diabetes patients with those in matched healthy donors. A total of over 95,000,000 sorted cells were examined across all samples, and RNA yield correlated strongly with the number of cells per subset. Whereas all 30 or so donors provided naive and central memory subsets, regulatory and stem cell-like memory subsets were isolated from just 8 patients and about 8 healthy donors.

Here is what the overall study found, with its caveats: Fewer insertions and more nucleotide deletions at VDJ recombination sites were observed in patients with type 1 diabetes, implying thymic rearrangement abnormalities. Because cDNA was sequenced instead of genomic DNA, activated cells with high expression could be over-represented, although the groups did not differ in activation or CD3 levels. Because the HLA sub-analyses included only small numbers of individuals, any influence of HLA type on TCRB rearrangement was left unresolved. Naive, central memory and regulatory TCRB repertoires appeared to be more similar among patients than among healthy donors. PCR might favor shorter templates, but patient and control samples were amplified and corrected together, so any skew would affect both groups equally. A moderate but significant shortening of TCRB CDR3 length was observed in type 1 diabetes patients in all four CD4+ subsets.

From each donor, a single peripheral blood sample of about 116 mL on average was drawn into heparinised tubes. A BD FACSAria II was used to sort naive, central memory, regulatory and stem cell-like memory CD4+ T cells with a panel that included CD45RO, CCR7, CD25, CD127, CD95 and CD27. All sorted populations exceeded 95% purity. Right away, PBMCs were isolated by Lymphoprep density gradient centrifugation and were stained directly, with no culture step. Samples were stained and sorted in pairs, with one healthy donor and one patient per experiment, so that batch effects were minimized. The rearrangement combines TRBV7-9 with TRBJ2-7; perhaps TRBD1 is the D gene, with 5 bases matching. Sample: naive CD4+ T cells from blood. The label giving this sample's cell subset or site can be read as: true naive CD4+ T cells. The receptor was isolated from a young woman in good health. CDR3 protein: CASSYRHEQYF. DNA sequence: TGTGCCAGCAGCTACAGGCACGAGCAGTACTTC.